This T cell receptor (beta chain) derives from a study of shared clonotypes between healthy human individuals. The overall study: Donors were a couple of women and a few men aged 18 to 49.

Germline lookup yields CDR1 SGHRS and CDR2 YFSETQ. The V gene end was trimmed by 4 bases and the J gene end by 4 bases; junction bases not matched to a gene: 4. The CDR3 is made up of 14 amino acids. For each subset, genomic DNA was distributed in equal portions over several immunoSEQ plates. Roughly 0.3 ug DNA, roughly 30,000 T cell genomes, went into unsorted PBMC replicate PCRs. Unsorted PBMCs provided DNA that was sequenced on ten immunoSEQ deep assay plates. Clones were read by immunoSEQ multiplex PCR, and TCRdb kept only the in-frame ones, dropping some. This table has roughly 500,000 clones, approximately 80% appearing once.

The chain couples TRBV5-1 to TRBJ1-4, with 7 bases identical to TRBD1. Sequenced input: PBMCs. The clonotype was recovered from a woman in her thirties or forties in good health. Some clones in this sample may be carry-over from other donors' samples. CDR3 residues: CASSRDSSNEKLFF. The CDR3 DNA is TGCGCCAGCAGCCGGGACAGCAGTAATGAAAAACTGTTTTTT.